The source of this T cell receptor (beta chain) is a study of blood T cells in healthy people across ages. Using a J-beta primer mix together with a sample-barcoded 5' primer, a second PCR was run for roughly 6 to 11 cycles. Each TCR beta cDNA got a 12-nucleotide random molecular identifier. TCRdb re-called the 5' RACE reads through MiXCR, storing one row per CDR3 protein. The table shows around 280,000 distinct CDR3 sequences, with roughly a quarter occurring only once. The CDR3 sequence is 16 residues long. Germline V gene sequence: CDR1 MGHRA, CDR2 YSYEKL. J gave up 6 bases and V 1 base, and 7 bases lay outside the gene matches. General study points: The fall in TCR beta diversity per million T cells was roughly linear with age.

Points on this clonotype: Its antigen is as yet unknown.

This chain links TRBV4-1 with TRBJ2-2; 8 positions match TRBD1. Sequenced material: blood. This clonotype was obtained from a woman in her seventies in good health. The CDR3 loop reads CASSQARDRMAGELFF. Written as DNA, the CDR3 is TGCGCCAGCAGCCAAGCCCGGGACAGGATGGCCGGGGAGCTGTTTTTT.